One and the same sample provided the 25 T cell receptor beta chains below, sequenced in a study of blood T cell repertoires in COVID-19. TCRdb's copy holds only in-frame clones and misses some; the assay was immunoSEQ multiplex PCR. Among some 270,000 clones listed, 80% to 95% were seen once. Source material: PBMCs or T cells enriched from blood (not recorded which). The origin of the receptors is a man aged 40-49 years who had been exposed to COVID-19.

The chain employs TRBV27 and TRBJ2-2, with 7 bases aligning to TRBD1. This CDR3 has 14 amino acids. V shed 5 bases, J shed 4 bases, and the junction held 4 bases outside the gene matches. The germline V gene has CDR1 MNHEY and CDR2 SMNVEV (reference sequence). The CDR3 region is CASSAYRGTGELFF. In DNA, the CDR3 is TGTGCCAGCAGTGCCTACAGGGGCACCGGGGAGCTGTTTTTT.

This chain uses TRBV10-3 with TRBJ1-5; D uncertain. Trimming took off 0 bases at V and 0 bases at J, with 12 bases between the two ends. CDR3 size: 17 residues. The V gene's germline CDR1 is ENHRY and CDR2 SYGVKD. The DNA of the CDR3 is TGTGCCATCAGTGAGTCGGGAGGAGGCTATAGCAATCAGCCCCAGCATTTT. Its protein is CAISESGGGYSNQPQHF.

The chain employs TRBV27 and TRBJ1-5; no clear D. The V gene lost 0 bases and the J gene lost 0 bases, with 6 bases spanning the gap. This CDR3 spans 15 amino acids. Germline V lookup: CDR1 MNHEY, CDR2 SMNVEV (reference sequence). The CDR3 spells CASSLSGNSNQPQHF. CDR3 nucleotides: TGTGCCAGCAGTTTATCGGGCAATAGCAATCAGCCCCAGCATTTT.

The V call is TRBV9, the J call TRBJ1-5; D not resolved. Between the trimmed V and J ends, which lost 0 bases and 4 bases, there was a span of 8 bases. This CDR3 is built from 14 residues. CDR1 is SGDLS, CDR2 YYNGEE, per germline. Here the CDR3 reads CASSVGSGNQPQHF. The CDR3, as DNA: TGTGCCAGCAGCGTAGGATCGGGGAATCAGCCCCAGCATTTT.

V is TRBV18 and J is TRBJ2-7; no firm D call. V lost 1 base and J lost 4, with 8 bases in between. Germline CDR1 KGHSH, CDR2 LQKENI. The CDR3 length is 13 residues. The CDR3 nucleotides read TGTGCCAGCTCACCACAATCCATTTACGAGCAGTACTTC. Its translation: CASSPQSIYEQYF. Full variable domain (missing parts from reference TRBV18 and TRBJ2-7): NAGVMQNPRHLVRRRGQEARLRCSPMKGHSHVYWYRQLPEEGLKFMVYLQKENIIDESGMPKERFSAEFPKEGPSILRIQQVVRGDSAAYFCASSPQSIYEQYFGPGTRLTVT.

This clone appeared once. The rearrangement uses TRBV5-1 and TRBJ1-5; TRBD1 might be the D (6 bases). Trimming shortened V by 2 bases and J by 2 bases, and 8 bases separated the two germline ends. The CDR3 spans 14 residues. Germline V gene data show CDR1 as SGHRS and CDR2 as YFSETQ. Here the CDR3 DNA reads TGCGCCAGCAGCTTACAGGGAGGCAATCAGCCCCAGCATTTT. This encodes CASSLQGGNQPQHF.

This clone was observed a few times. The chain employs TRBV10-2 and TRBJ2-1, with TRBD2 matching 10 bases. The CDR3 runs to 15 residues. With 6 bases clipped from V and 4 bases from J, the junction kept 6 bases outside the gene matches. Germline V gene data show CDR1 as WSHSY and CDR2 as SAAADI. CDR3 sequence reads: CASREGTSVYNEQFF. The CDR3 DNA reads TGCGCCAGCAGAGAAGGGACTAGCGTTTACAATGAGCAGTTCTTC.

In this sample, this clone turned up once. The chain employs TRBV6-4 and TRBJ2-1; 7 positions agree with TRBD1. The germline V gene encodes CDR1 MRHNA and CDR2 SNTAGT. This CDR3 is built from 15 residues. V was clipped by 3 bases and J by 9 bases; unmatched bases: 11. In DNA, the CDR3 is TGTGCCAGCAGTGAAGACAGGGATGTTTTTCGTGAGCAGTTCTTC. Residues: CASSEDRDVFREQFF.

This clone appeared a few times. The chain carries TRBV27 and TRBJ2-7, with 7 nucleotides matching TRBD2. The CDR3 length is 15 residues. The germline CDR1 and CDR2 sequences are MNHEY and SMNVEV (reference sequence). J gave up 3 bases and V 5 bases, and 10 bases lay outside the gene matches. CDR3: CASSTQRDGFYEQYF. Written as DNA, the CDR3 is TGTGCCAGCAGTACGCAGCGGGACGGATTCTACGAGCAGTACTTC.

J is TRBJ2-7 and V is TRBV6-6, with D perhaps matching TRBD2 (6 bases). V was shortened by 6 bases and J by 1 base, with 10 bases between the two germline ends. Per the germline V gene, CDR1 is MNHNY and CDR2 is SVGAGI (reference sequence). The CDR3 is 13 amino acids. CDR3 bases: TGTGCCAGCAGGGGACTTGAGTCCTACGAGCAGTACTTC. Its protein is CASRGLESYEQYF.

This clone was seen only a few times. This chain joins TRBV19 and TRBJ2-1, with 9 positions matching TRBD1. Germline CDR1 and CDR2: LNHDA and SQIVND (reference sequence). The junction had 4 bases not matched to a gene; V was cut back by 6 bases and J by 4 bases. The CDR3 has 14 residues. CDR3 residues: CASRGGQGYNEQFF. DNA of the CDR3: TGTGCCAGTAGAGGCGGACAGGGGTACAATGAGCAGTTCTTC.

This clone was detected only once. This chain links TRBV28 with TRBJ1-2, with 7 bases lining up with TRBD1. Trimming cost V 7 bases and J 5 bases; bases outside gene matches: 13. CDR1 and CDR2 from the germline V gene are MDHEN and SYDVKM. This CDR3 contains 15 residues. The CDR3 DNA reads as TGTGCCAGCACCTTAGGTTCAGGGGGTTGGTATGGCTACACCTTC. It translates to CASTLGSGGWYGYTF.

V gene TRBV19 combines with J gene TRBJ2-1; D is perhaps TRBD1 (6 bases). The CDR3 runs to 14 residues. Looked up from germline, CDR1 is LNHDA and CDR2 is SQIVND (reference sequence). With 5 bases removed from V and 6 bases from J, the gap between germline ends came to 14 bases. CDR3 in DNA: TGTGCCAGTAGTCACAGGCCCAGGGGCAATGAGCAGTTCTTC. Protein product: CASSHRPRGNEQFF.

The rearrangement links TRBV12-5 to TRBJ1-5; 11 positions agree with TRBD1. CDR3 length: 19 amino acids. J was trimmed by 1 base and V by 2 bases; bases with no gene match: 10. From germline, CDR1 is LGHNT and CDR2 FRNRAP. CDR3 residues: CASGLIRTGGPDSNQPQHF. The DNA of the CDR3 is TGTGCTAGTGGTTTGATCCGGACAGGGGGCCCCGACAGCAATCAGCCCCAGCATTTT.

The rearrangement joins TRBV5-1 to TRBJ2-1, with D tentatively TRBD1 (5 bases). Germline-derived CDR1 and CDR2 are SGHRS and YFSETQ. With 6 bases removed from V and 0 bases from J, the gap between germline ends came to 13 bases. This CDR3 spans 15 amino acids. Here the CDR3 reads CASMLDSSSYNEQFF. The CDR3 coding sequence is TGCGCCAGCATGTTAGACAGCAGCTCCTACAATGAGCAGTTCTTC.

This rearrangement joins TRBV29-1 to TRBJ1-1, with D perhaps matching TRBD1 (5 bases). Germline values: CDR1 SQVTM, CDR2 ANQGSEA. V was cut by 3 bases and J by 7 bases, with 9 bases left in between. The length of the CDR3 is 11 residues. CDR3 amino acids: CSVDFQGEAFF. CDR3 nucleotide sequence: TGCAGCGTTGATTTCCAGGGTGAAGCTTTCTTT.

This chain uses TRBV4-2 with TRBJ1-3; 9 nucleotides match TRBD1. CDR1 and CDR2 from the germline V gene are LGHNA and YNFKEQ. The length of the CDR3 is 17 residues. Germline trimming cut 3 bases from V and 0 bases from J; bases unmatched to any gene: 6. The chain's CDR3 is CASSQEYRGLSGNTIYF. The CDR3 DNA reads as TGTGCCAGCAGCCAGGAATACAGGGGGCTCTCTGGAAACACCATATATTTT.

Turning to this clone: The sample holds other DNA sequences that translate to the same CDR3. The J gene is TRBJ1-3, the V gene TRBV28; tentative D call: TRBD1 (5 bases). Trimming cost V 6 bases and J 0 bases, with 12 bases left between them. This CDR3 comprises 15 residues. CDR1 is MDHEN and CDR2 is SYDVKM in the germline V gene. This chain's CDR3 is CASSLGTASGNTIYF. The CDR3 coding sequence is TGTGCCAGCAGCTTAGGGACTGCCTCTGGAAACACCATATATTTT.

The J gene is TRBJ1-3, the V gene TRBV5-1; possibly TRBD1 for D (5 bases). V was pared by 5 bases and J by 3 bases, with 18 bases between. CDR1 and CDR2 (germline): SGHRS, YFSETQ. The CDR3 covers 16 residues. CDR3 DNA sequence: TGCGCCAGCAGACTTAGCTTTCAGGGTAGTGGAAACACCATATATTTT. It is translated as CASRLSFQGSGNTIYF.

This clone was seen a single time. The V and J genes are TRBV19 and TRBJ2-3, with 9 bases that match TRBD2. Trimming removed 4 bases from V and 1 base from J; junction bases left unmatched: 6. In germline, CDR1 is LNHDA, CDR2 SQIVND (reference sequence). This CDR3 is 16 amino acids long. Written as DNA, the CDR3 is TGTGCCAGTAGTACCTTAGCGGGAGCGGGCACAGATACGCAGTATTTT. The encoded protein is CASSTLAGAGTDTQYF.

This rearrangement joins TRBV3-1 (or the pseudogene TRBV3-2) to TRBJ2-1; possible D gene TRBD1, 6 bases. Looked up from germline, CDR1 is LGHDT and CDR2 is YNNKEL (reference sequence). Trimming pared 4 bases from V and 1 base from J, leaving 11 bases between. This CDR3 region has 15 residues. The CDR3 loop reads CASSRGGTSYNEQFF. CDR3 bases: TGTGCCAGCAGCCGAGGGGGTACATCCTACAATGAGCAGTTCTTC.

The chain is built from TRBV27 and TRBJ1-2; 10 nucleotides line up with TRBD1. The V segment lost 6 bases and the J segment 2 bases; nucleotides outside the gene matches: 3. CDR3 length: 14 amino acids. The germline V gene encodes CDR1 MNHEY and CDR2 SMNVEV (reference sequence). The CDR3 coding sequence is TGTGCCAGCAGGGGACAGGGGTTAAACTATGGCTACACCTTC. Translation: CASRGQGLNYGYTF.

This CDR3 is CASSLVTGTANTEAFF. The DNA of the CDR3 is TGCGCCAGCAGCTTGGTTACCGGGACAGCGAACACTGAAGCTTTCTTT. The chain has TRBV5-1 and TRBJ1-1, with TRBD1 identical over 7 bases. The J segment lost 1 base and the V segment lost 0 bases, leaving 6 bases of the junction unmatched. Germline lookup yields CDR1 SGHRS and CDR2 YFSETQ. This CDR3 has 16 amino acids.

The V call is TRBV13, the J call TRBJ2-2, with 8 nucleotides matching TRBD2. The CDR3 consists of 14 residues. Germline CDR1 and CDR2: PRHDT and FYEKMQ (reference sequence). The J segment lost 7 bases and the V segment lost 8 bases, leaving 9 bases of the junction unmatched. CDR3 region: CASGTSQLGGELFF. DNA of the CDR3: TGTGCCAGCGGGACTAGTCAACTGGGCGGGGAGCTGTTTTTT.

J is TRBJ2-1 and V is TRBV7-6, with 7 positions matching TRBD2. With V trimmed by 4 bases and J by 7 bases, 7 bases remained unmatched. Germline CDR1 SGHVS, CDR2 FNYEAQ. There are 14 residues in the CDR3. CDR3 loop: CASSSVVGGNEQFF. CDR3 nucleotide sequence: TGTGCCAGCAGCTCAGTGGTCGGGGGGAATGAGCAGTTCTTC.